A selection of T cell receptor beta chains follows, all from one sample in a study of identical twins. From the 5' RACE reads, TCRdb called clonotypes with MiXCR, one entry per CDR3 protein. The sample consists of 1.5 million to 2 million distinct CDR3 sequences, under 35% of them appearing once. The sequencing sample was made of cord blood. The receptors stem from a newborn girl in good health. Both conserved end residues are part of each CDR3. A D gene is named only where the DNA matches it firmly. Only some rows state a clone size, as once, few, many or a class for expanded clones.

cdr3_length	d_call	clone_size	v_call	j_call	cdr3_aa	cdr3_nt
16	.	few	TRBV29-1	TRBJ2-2	CSVELRQPENTGELFF	TGCAGCGTTGAACTTCGACAGCCAGAAAACACCGGGGAGCTGTTTTTT
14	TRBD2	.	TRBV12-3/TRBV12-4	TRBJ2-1	CASSRAAGANEQFF	TGTGCCAGCAGCCGCGCAGCGGGAGCCAATGAGCAGTTCTTC
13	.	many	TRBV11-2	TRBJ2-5	CASSLVRQETQYF	TGTGCCAGCAGCTTAGTGAGGCAGGAGACCCAGTACTTC
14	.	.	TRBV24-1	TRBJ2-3	CATSFGRGTDTQYF	TGTGCCACCTCTTTCGGCAGGGGCACAGATACGCAGTATTTT
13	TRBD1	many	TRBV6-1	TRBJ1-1	CASRGQGYTEAFF	TGTGCCAGCAGGGGACAGGGGTACACTGAAGCTTTCTTT
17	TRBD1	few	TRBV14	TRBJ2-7	CASSQVFSRTGEYEQYF	TGTGCCAGCAGCCAAGTATTCTCCAGGACAGGGGAATACGAGCAGTACTTC
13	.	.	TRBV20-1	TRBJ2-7	CSADSGMTYEQYF	TGCAGTGCCGATTCGGGCATGACCTACGAGCAGTACTTC
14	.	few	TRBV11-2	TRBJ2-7	CASSSPGAADEQYF	TGTGCCAGCAGCTCCCCAGGAGCGGCAGACGAGCAGTACTTC
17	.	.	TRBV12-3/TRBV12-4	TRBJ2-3	CASSLSEGARGTDTQYF	TGTGCCAGCAGTTTGTCGGAGGGGGCGAGGGGGACAGATACGCAGTATTTT
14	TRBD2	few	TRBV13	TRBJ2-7	CASSPIAGAYEQYF	TGTGCCAGCAGTCCAATAGCGGGCGCCTACGAGCAGTACTTC
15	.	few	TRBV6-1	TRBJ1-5	CASRPREYSNQPQHF	TGTGCCAGCAGGCCCCGGGAGTATAGCAATCAGCCCCAGCATTTT
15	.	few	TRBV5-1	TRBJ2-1	CASSFSGSYYNEQFF	TGCGCCAGCAGCTTTTCAGGGTCGTACTACAATGAGCAGTTCTTC
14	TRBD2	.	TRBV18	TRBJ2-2	CASSEIAGPGELFF	TGTGCCAGCTCAGAGATAGCGGGGCCCGGGGAGCTGTTTTTT
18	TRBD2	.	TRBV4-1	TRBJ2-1	CASSLGLAGVMGYNEQFF	TGCGCCAGCAGCCTAGGACTAGCGGGAGTAATGGGCTACAATGAGCAGTTCTTC
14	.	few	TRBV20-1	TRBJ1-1	CSARDLTLSTEAFF	TGCAGTGCTAGAGACCTAACTTTGAGCACTGAAGCTTTCTTT
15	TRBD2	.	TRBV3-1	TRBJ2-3	CASTSTSGITDTQYF	TGTGCCAGCACCTCGACTAGCGGGATAACAGATACGCAGTATTTT
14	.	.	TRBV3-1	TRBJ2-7	CASSQGIPYNEQYF	TGTGCCAGCAGCCAAGGGATACCATACAATGAGCAGTACTTC
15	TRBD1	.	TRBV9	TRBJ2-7	CASSVSGTGLYEQYF	TGTGCCAGCAGCGTCTCCGGGACAGGGTTGTACGAGCAGTACTTC
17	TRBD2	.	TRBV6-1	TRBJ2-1	CASEEGASGNPYNEQFF	TGTGCCAGCGAAGAGGGAGCTAGCGGGAATCCGTACAATGAGCAGTTCTTC
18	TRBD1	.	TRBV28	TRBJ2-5	CASSLWKGVGQGKNEQYF	TGTGCCAGCAGTTTATGGAAGGGCGTCGGACAGGGTAAAAATGAGCAGTACTTC
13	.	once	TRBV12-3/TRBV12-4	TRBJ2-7	CASSSEPLYGQYF	TGTGCCAGCAGTTCTGAGCCCCTATACGGGCAGTACTTC
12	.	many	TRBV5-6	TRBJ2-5	CASSFGLETQYF	TGTGCCAGCAGCTTCGGGTTAGAGACCCAGTACTTC
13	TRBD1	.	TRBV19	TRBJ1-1	CASTITGGTEAFF	TGTGCCAGTACCATAACAGGGGGCACTGAAGCTTTCTTT
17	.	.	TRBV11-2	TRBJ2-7	CASSSHGLNRNGYEQYF	TGTGCCAGCAGCTCACACGGACTGAATAGGAATGGCTACGAGCAGTACTTC
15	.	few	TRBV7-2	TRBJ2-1	CASSLSLEPANEQFF	TGTGCCAGCAGCTTAAGTCTAGAGCCGGCCAATGAGCAGTTCTTC
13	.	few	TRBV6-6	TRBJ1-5	CAGGMGANQPQHF	TGTGCCGGGGGAATGGGGGCCAATCAGCCCCAGCATTTT
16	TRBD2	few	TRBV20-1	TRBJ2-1	CSASSRLAGAYNEQFF	TGCAGTGCTTCATCAAGACTAGCGGGGGCTTACAATGAGCAGTTCTTC
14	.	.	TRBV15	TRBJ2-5	CATSRGGGLETQYF	TGTGCCACCAGCAGAGGAGGGGGGTTAGAGACCCAGTACTTC
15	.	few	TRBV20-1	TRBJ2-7	CSATNYRESGYEQYF	TGCAGTGCGACCAATTACAGGGAATCAGGGTACGAGCAGTACTTC
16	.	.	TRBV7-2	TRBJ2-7	CASSLAPWQSPYEQYF	TGTGCCAGCAGCTTAGCCCCGTGGCAGTCCCCCTACGAGCAGTACTTC
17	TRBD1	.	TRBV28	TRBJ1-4	CASSPPGQGETNEKLFF	TGTGCCAGCAGTCCCCCGGGACAGGGGGAAACTAATGAAAAACTGTTTTTT
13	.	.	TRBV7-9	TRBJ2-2	CASRQKGAGELFF	TGTGCCAGCAGGCAAAAGGGGGCCGGGGAGCTGTTTTTT
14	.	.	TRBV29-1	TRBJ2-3	CSVEARGATDTQYF	TGCAGCGTTGAGGCCCGAGGGGCCACAGATACGCAGTATTTT
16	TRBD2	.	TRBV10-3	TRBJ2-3	CAISVSGTRPTDTQYF	TGTGCCATCAGTGTTAGCGGGACCCGTCCCACAGATACGCAGTATTTT
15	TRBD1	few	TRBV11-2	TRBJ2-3	CASRDRALITDTQYF	TGTGCCAGCAGGGACAGGGCCCTTATCACAGATACGCAGTATTTT
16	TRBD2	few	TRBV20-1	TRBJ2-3	CSASRTSGGNTDTQYF	TGCAGTGCCTCGAGGACTAGCGGGGGGAACACAGATACGCAGTATTTT
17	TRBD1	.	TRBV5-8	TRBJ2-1	CASSPSVGQGAYNEQFF	TGTGCCAGCAGCCCCTCGGTAGGACAGGGGGCTTACAATGAGCAGTTCTTC
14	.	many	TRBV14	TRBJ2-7	CASSHAGTNYEQYF	TGTGCCAGCAGCCACGCCGGGACCAACTACGAGCAGTACTTC
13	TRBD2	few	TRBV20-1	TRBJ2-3	CSALTSGKNTQYF	TGCAGTGCGCTCACTAGCGGGAAGAATACGCAGTATTTT
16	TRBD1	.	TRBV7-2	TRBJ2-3	CASSLLEGAYTDTQYF	TGTGCCAGCAGCTTATTAGAGGGGGCTTATACAGATACGCAGTATTTT
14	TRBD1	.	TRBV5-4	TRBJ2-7	CASTVQGDNYEQYF	TGTGCCAGCACCGTTCAGGGGGACAACTACGAGCAGTACTTC
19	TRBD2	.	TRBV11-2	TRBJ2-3	CASSLDPRRTSGVTDTQYF	TGTGCCAGCAGCTTAGACCCCCGGAGGACTAGCGGGGTCACAGATACGCAGTATTTT
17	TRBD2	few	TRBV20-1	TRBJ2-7	CSASRASGVPSSYEQYF	TGCAGTGCTAGTCGAGCTAGCGGGGTCCCGAGCTCCTACGAGCAGTACTTC
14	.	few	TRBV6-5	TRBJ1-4	CASSYSGVGEKLFF	TGTGCCAGCAGTTACTCAGGGGTAGGGGAAAAACTGTTTTTT
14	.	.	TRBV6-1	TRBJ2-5	CASSEEPGAVNQYF	TGTGCCAGCAGTGAAGAGCCAGGGGCCGTCAACCAGTACTTC
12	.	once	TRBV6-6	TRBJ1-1	CASSWANTGAFF	TGTGCCAGCAGTTGGGCGAACACTGGAGCTTTCTTT
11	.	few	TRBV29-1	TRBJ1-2	CSVDANYGYTF	TGCAGCGTTGACGCCAACTATGGCTACACCTTC
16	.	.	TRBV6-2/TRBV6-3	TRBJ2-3	CASSRRRTGNTDTQYF	TGTGCCAGCAGCCGGAGGAGGACTGGAAACACAGATACGCAGTATTTT
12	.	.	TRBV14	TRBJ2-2	CATMGDTGELFF	TGTGCCACTATGGGTGACACCGGGGAGCTGTTTTTT
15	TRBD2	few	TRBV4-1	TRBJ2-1	CASSQRGTSYNEQFF	TGCGCCAGCAGCCAAAGAGGGACTAGCTACAATGAGCAGTTCTTC
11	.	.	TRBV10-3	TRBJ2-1	CAIGLYNEQFF	TGTGCCATCGGACTCTACAATGAGCAGTTCTTC
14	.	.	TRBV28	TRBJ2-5	CASSLFPALYERYF	TGTGCCAGCAGTTTATTTCCCGCGCTCTACGAGCGGTACTTC
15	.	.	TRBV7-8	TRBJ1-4	CASSLYGTPNEKLFF	TGTGCCAGCAGCCTCTACGGGACGCCCAATGAAAAACTGTTTTTT
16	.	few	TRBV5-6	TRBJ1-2	CASSLKGLTSNYGYTF	TGTGCCAGCAGCTTGAAGGGTTTGACTTCTAACTATGGCTACACCTTC
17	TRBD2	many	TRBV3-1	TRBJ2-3	CASSLSSSGEFPDTQYF	TGTGCCAGCAGCCTCAGCTCTAGCGGGGAGTTTCCAGATACGCAGTATTTT
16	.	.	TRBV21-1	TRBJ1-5	CASSPPGWGRNQPQHF	TGTGCCAGCAGCCCACCTGGGTGGGGGAGGAATCAGCCCCAGCATTTT
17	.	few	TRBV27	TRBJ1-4	CASSLNSRQASYEKLFF	TGTGCCAGCAGTTTAAACAGCCGGCAGGCCTCGTATGAAAAACTGTTTTTT